This is a list of T cell receptor beta chains from one sample in a study of shared clonotypes between healthy human individuals. Clones were sequenced by immunoSEQ multiplex PCR, and TCRdb holds only the in-frame ones, with some missing. This sample has approximately 530,000 clones; 95% to 96% occur once, and the top ten carry approximately 0.067%. Material for sequencing was naive CD4+ T cells sorted from blood. These TCRs come from a woman aged 25 to 45 in good health. Each CDR3 is given with its conserved first and last residue. D genes are given only for firm matches. A clone size is listed for some rows: how often the clone was seen (once, few, many), or a class if it is expanded.

J,D,V,size,length,DNA,CDR3
TRBJ2-5,-,TRBV7-2,-,13,TGTGCCAGCAGCTTCAGGTTTCAAGAGACCCAGTACTTC,CASSFRFQETQYF
TRBJ2-1,-,TRBV5-1,-,16,TGCGCCAGCAGCTGGGTTGGGGTAAGCTCCTACAATGAGCAGTTCTTC,CASSWVGVSSYNEQFF
TRBJ2-2,-,TRBV30,few,11,TGTGCCTGGAGTGTTTTCGGGGAGCTGTTTTTT,CAWSVFGELFF
TRBJ1-5,-,TRBV6-1,-,14,TGTGCCAGCAGTGAGGACAGAAGCAATCAGCCCCAGCATTTT,CASSEDRSNQPQHF
TRBJ1-4,-,TRBV19,-,16,TGTGCCAGTAGTAATTACCGGAAGCCCCCCGGTGAAAAACTGTTTTTT,CASSNYRKPPGEKLFF
TRBJ2-3,-,TRBV14,-,12,TGTGCCAGCAGCCAAGGGAGGGCGGGGCAGTATTTT,CASSQGRAGQYF
TRBJ2-3,-,TRBV28,-,15,TGTGCCAGCAGTTTATTGCAGGGTTTCACAGATACGCAGTATTTT,CASSLLQGFTDTQYF
TRBJ2-1,TRBD2,TRBV28,-,16,TGTGCCAGCAGAGGGGGGGGGACTAGCGCCTACAATGAGCAGTTCTTC,CASRGGGTSAYNEQFF
TRBJ1-5,TRBD1,TRBV28,-,15,TGTGCCAGCAGCTTCCTCGGACAGGGGGCTCAGCCCCAGCATTTT,CASSFLGQGAQPQHF
TRBJ2-3,-,TRBV19,-,13,TGTGCCAGTAGTACGTCAACCACAGATACGCAGTATTTT,CASSTSTTDTQYF
TRBJ2-2,-,TRBV6-5,-,16,TGTGCCAGCAGTTACTCGGATCAGGGTTTGCCCGGGGAGCTGTTTTTT,CASSYSDQGLPGELFF
TRBJ2-3,-,TRBV6-1,-,16,TGTGCCAGCAGTGTCCCTAGGCCCCCGGTGGCAGATACGCAGTATTTT,CASSVPRPPVADTQYF
TRBJ2-3,-,TRBV30,-,12,TGTGCCTGGACGGGAGGCACAGATACGCAGTATTTT,CAWTGGTDTQYF
TRBJ2-3,TRBD2,TRBV2,once,15,TGTGCCAGCAGGGAGGGACTAGCAGAATCAGATACGCAGTATTTT,CASREGLAESDTQYF